These 25 T cell receptor beta chains were sequenced from one sample in a study of CD4 T cells in relation to SARS-CoV-2 and coronaviruses. TCRdb keeps only in-frame clones here, not all; method: immunoSEQ multiplex PCR. The table has approximately 25,000 clones, roughly 80% seen once. The unexposed donors gave CD4+ T cells in about 2010-2019, prior to COVID-19. Isolation of CD4+ T cells took place after less than 13 days in culture. The antigens of these receptors remain unknown. The sample consisted of CD4+ T cells from PBMCs, cultured in vitro. These receptors were collected from a human donor in good health.

The CDR3 coding sequence is TGTGCCAGCAGCGTACAGTTTTATAATTCACCCCTCCACTTT. It is translated as CASSVQFYNSPLHF. The chain is built from TRBV7-2 and TRBJ1-6; unclear D gene. Between the trimmed V and J ends, which lost 5 bases and 4 bases, there was a span of 9 bases. This CDR3 comprises 14 residues. CDR1 and CDR2 from the germline V gene are SGHTA and FQGNSA. Full variable domain (missing parts from reference TRBV7-2 and TRBJ1-6): GAGVSQSPSNKVTEKGKDVELRCDPISGHTALYWYRQSLGQGLEFLIYFQGNSAPDKSGLPSDRFSAERTGGSVSTLTIQRTQQEDSAVYLCASSVQFYNSPLHFGNGTRLTVT.

The V and J genes are TRBV19 and TRBJ2-3; unclear D gene. The V end was cut by 4 bases, the J end by 5 bases, with 10 bases between. The germline gives CDR1 LNHDA, CDR2 SQIVND (reference sequence). The CDR3 spans 13 residues. DNA for the CDR3: TGTGCCAGTAGTACCCCCGTGGGAGATACGCAGTATTTT. The encoded protein is CASSTPVGDTQYF.

This rearrangement joins TRBV7-3 to TRBJ2-1, with D uncertain. The CDR3 is 12 amino acids. V lost 5 bases and J lost 15, with 17 bases in between. Germline lookup yields CDR1 SGHTA and CDR2 FQGTGA. The CDR3 coding sequence is TGTGCCAGCAGCGCTACATCTAGTAAGCTGTTCTTC. Its protein is CASSATSSKLFF.

CDR3 nucleotides: TGTGCCAGCAGCCCACAGGGGGCGCGGGGCTACACCTTC. It yields the protein CASSPQGARGYTF. This chain links TRBV6-6 with TRBJ1-2, with 9 positions matching TRBD1. The CDR3 has 13 amino acids. Germline CDR1 MNHNY, CDR2 SVGAGI (reference sequence). The J segment lost 8 bases and the V segment lost 6 bases, leaving 7 bases of the junction unmatched.

The chain uses TRBV7-2 and TRBJ2-7; D uncertain. Between the trimmed V and J ends, which lost 3 bases and 0 bases, there was a span of 6 bases. Germline V gene data show CDR1 as SGHTA and CDR2 as FQGNSA. CDR3 length: 13 residues. The CDR3 DNA is TGTGCCAGCAGCTTTCAGGCCTCCTACGAGCAGTACTTC. Translated: CASSFQASYEQYF.

This chain links TRBV5-1 with TRBJ2-1; 11 positions match TRBD2. The CDR3 contains 15 residues. After removal of 5 bases from V and 4 bases from J, the junction contained 5 bases not matched to a gene. Looked up from germline, CDR1 is SGHRS and CDR2 is YFSETQ. CDR3 sequence reads: CASSSGTSGYNEQFF. In DNA, the CDR3 is TGCGCCAGCAGTTCCGGGACTAGCGGATACAATGAGCAGTTCTTC.

The chain links TRBV10-2 to TRBJ1-5; D not resolved. CDR1 is WSHSY and CDR2 is SAAADI in the germline V gene. V lost 7 bases and J lost 6, with 13 bases in between. The CDR3 loop spans 13 amino acids. The CDR3 loop reads CASKVTVGQPQHF. The CDR3 DNA reads TGCGCCAGCAAAGTAACGGTGGGTCAGCCCCAGCATTTT.

This clone has a handful of counts. The chain employs TRBV5-6 and TRBJ2-6, with D tentatively TRBD1 (5 bases). Germline V lookup: CDR1 SGHDT, CDR2 YYEEEE. The germline V and J ends were trimmed by 0 bases and 4 bases, with 14 bases remaining between them. The length of the CDR3 is 17 residues. CDR3 in DNA: TGTGCCAGCAGCTTGGCCCGGACACTCCGCGGGGCCAACGTCCTGACTTTC. This encodes CASSLARTLRGANVLTF. Filled out from reference TRBV5-6 and TRBJ2-6, the complete variable domain reads DAGVTQSPTHLIKTRGQQVTLRCSPKSGHDTVSWYQQALGQGPQFIFQYYEEEERQRGNFPDRFSGHQFPNYSSELNVNALLLGDSALYLCASSLARTLRGANVLTFGAGSRLTVL.

The genes are TRBV5-1 and TRBJ1-5; TRBD1 aligns across 7 bases. The germline V gene encodes CDR1 SGHRS and CDR2 YFSETQ. The CDR3 covers 16 residues. Unmatched junction bases numbered 7, after V lost 0 bases and J lost 4 bases. The chain's CDR3 is CASSLEPTGMNQPQHF. DNA for the CDR3: TGCGCCAGCAGCTTGGAGCCGACAGGGATGAATCAGCCCCAGCATTTT.

This clone was observed once. The CDR3 DNA reads as TGCAGCGTTGAACGGGAGCGGGCAATAAGCTCTGGGGCCAACGTCCTGACTTTC. Residues: CSVERERAISSGANVLTF. The chain employs TRBV29-1 and TRBJ2-6; TRBD2 might be the D (6 bases). The CDR3 runs to 18 residues. The germline CDR1 and CDR2 sequences are SQVTM and ANQGSEA. Trimming removed 2 bases from V and 0 bases from J, with 17 bases in between.

V gene TRBV10-3 combines with J gene TRBJ2-5; the D is unclear. The CDR3 has 14 amino acids. V was shortened by 5 bases and J by 5 bases, with 15 bases between the two germline ends. Germline V gene lookup returns CDR1 ENHRY and CDR2 SYGVKD. The CDR3 DNA is TGTGCCATCAGTCCTCAAATCTCGGTTGAGACCCAGTACTTC. Translation: CAISPQISVETQYF.

The chain carries TRBV6-5 and TRBJ2-7; D uncertain. Per the germline V gene, CDR1 is MNHEY and CDR2 is SVGAGI. The CDR3 has 14 residues. Trimming shortened V by 1 base and J by 0 bases, and 7 bases separated the two germline ends. As DNA, the CDR3 is TGTGCCAGCAGTTACTACGGCCTCTCCTACGAGCAGTACTTC. Translation gives CASSYYGLSYEQYF.

The chain is built from TRBV3-1 (or the pseudogene TRBV3-2) and TRBJ1-5; D is unresolved. V lost 0 bases, J lost 7 bases, and 7 bases lay in between. The CDR3 sequence is 13 residues long. Germline-derived CDR1 and CDR2 are LGHDT and YNNKEL (reference sequence). The CDR3 bases are TGTGCCAGCAGCCAAGACAGAGGGCAGCCCCAGCATTTT. Its protein is CASSQDRGQPQHF.

The chain couples TRBV19 to TRBJ2-3; TRBD1 might be the D (6 bases). The V end was cut by 7 bases, the J end by 1 base, with 12 bases between. From germline, CDR1 is LNHDA and CDR2 SQIVND (reference sequence). The CDR3 has 14 residues. This chain's CDR3 is CASTHGQRTDTQYF. In DNA form, the CDR3 reads TGTGCCAGTACCCACGGACAGCGCACAGATACGCAGTATTTT.

This clone has more than one count but fewer than ten. This chain joins TRBV2 and TRBJ1-2, with D tentatively TRBD1 (5 bases). This CDR3 has 11 amino acids. The V and J ends lost 4 bases and 13 bases respectively, with 13 bases between them. The germline gives CDR1 SNHLY, CDR2 FYNNEI. CDR3 in DNA: TGTGCCAGCAGTGCCCTCAGGGAGCTCACCTTC. Encoded protein: CASSALRELTF.

The chain is built from TRBV19 and TRBJ2-2, with 9 bases that match TRBD2. The germline V gene has CDR1 LNHDA and CDR2 SQIVND (reference sequence). Trimming at V came to 0 bases and at J to 7 bases, leaving 3 bases not matched to a gene. The CDR3 runs to 15 residues. CDR3 sequence (DNA): TGTGCCAGTAGTATAGAGGCGGGAGGGCTCGGGGAGCTGTTTTTT. This sequence encodes CASSIEAGGLGELFF. Full variable domain (rest looked up from reference TRBV19 and TRBJ2-2): DGGITQSPKYLFRKEGQNVTLSCEQNLNHDAMYWYRQDPGQGLRLIYYSQIVNDFQKGDIAEGYSVSREKKESFPLTVTSAQKNPTAFYLCASSIEAGGLGELFFGEGSRLTVL.

In DNA form, the CDR3 reads TGTGCCAGCAGTAAACGGACAGGGAGCTCCTACGAGCAGTACTTC. Protein sequence: CASSKRTGSSYEQYF. The rearrangement links TRBV6-5 to TRBJ2-7, with 8 bases lining up with TRBD1. The V and J ends lost 5 bases and 0 bases, in that order; junction bases with no gene match: 6. This CDR3 region has 15 residues. Germline values: CDR1 MNHEY, CDR2 SVGAGI.

This chain uses TRBV5-1 with TRBJ2-3; 10 bases agree with TRBD2. The CDR3 runs to 19 residues. Trimming at V came to 0 bases and at J to 4 bases, leaving 14 bases not matched to a gene. Per the germline V gene, CDR1 is SGHRS and CDR2 is YFSETQ. The CDR3: CASSLVGLAGARVPDTQYF. In nucleotides, the CDR3 is TGCGCCAGCAGCTTGGTCGGTCTAGCGGGAGCTCGAGTTCCAGATACGCAGTATTTT.

This clone turned up a few times. J is TRBJ1-2 and V is TRBV5-4; D possibly corresponds to TRBD1 (5 bases). CDR1 SGHNT and CDR2 YYREEE come from the germline V gene (reference sequence). This CDR3 spans 16 amino acids. V shed 4 bases and J shed 6 bases, with 22 bases lying between them. This chain's CDR3 is CASSSPGRNDKDGYTF. The CDR3 region has the DNA TGTGCCAGCAGCAGCCCGGGACGGAACGATAAGGATGGCTACACCTTC. Complete variable domain (other parts from reference TRBV5-4 and TRBJ1-2): ETGVTQSPTHLIKTRGQQVTLRCSSQSGHNTVSWYQQALGQGPQFIFQYYREEENGRGNFPPRFSGLQFPNYSSELNVNALELDDSALYLCASSSPGRNDKDGYTFGSGTRLTVV.

The chain combines TRBV28 with TRBJ1-5; D remains ambiguous. The CDR3 covers 16 residues. The V end was cut by 1 base, the J end by 6 bases, with 16 bases between. Germline V gene sequence: CDR1 MDHEN, CDR2 SYDVKM. CDR3 in amino acids: CASSLFDQTWGQPQHF. The CDR3 DNA sequence: TGTGCCAGCAGTTTATTTGACCAGACCTGGGGTCAGCCCCAGCATTTT.

This clone was seen a single time. The gene calls are TRBV11-2 and TRBJ2-7, with 11 bases lining up with TRBD1. This CDR3 comprises 14 residues. In germline, CDR1 is SGHAT, CDR2 FQNNGV. V shed 4 bases and J 2 bases; nucleotides not matched to a gene: 1. CDR3 sequence reads: CASSWDRGAYEQYF. For the CDR3, the DNA is TGTGCCAGCAGCTGGGACAGGGGGGCCTACGAGCAGTACTTC.

The V gene is TRBV10-3, the J gene TRBJ2-7; D not certain. In germline, CDR1 is ENHRY, CDR2 SYGVKD. The CDR3 spans 12 residues. Trimming cost V 9 bases and J 5 bases, with 14 bases left between them. The CDR3, as DNA: TGTGCCATTGCGGCGGCGAATAACGAGCAGTACTTC. Its translation is CAIAAANNEQYF.

As DNA, the CDR3 is TGTGCCAGCAGCTTACAACAAGAGTACAATGAGCAGTTCTTC. Residues: CASSLQQEYNEQFF. This chain links TRBV14 with TRBJ2-1; D call uncertain. The ends were cut back, 5 bases at V and 4 bases at J, with 12 bases in the middle. The CDR3 extends over 14 amino acids. Germline lookup yields CDR1 SGHDN and CDR2 FVKESK.

The V gene is TRBV7-2, the J gene TRBJ2-6; D gene ambiguous. In germline, CDR1 is SGHTA, CDR2 FQGNSA. V was trimmed by 4 bases and J by 0 bases, leaving 7 bases between them. The CDR3 contains 15 residues. The CDR3 region has the DNA TGTGCCAGCAGCTCAGGCCTCTCTGGGGCCAACGTCCTGACTTTC. It translates to CASSSGLSGANVLTF. Full variable domain (outside the CDR3, taken from reference TRBV7-2 and TRBJ2-6): GAGVSQSPSNKVTEKGKDVELRCDPISGHTALYWYRQSLGQGLEFLIYFQGNSAPDKSGLPSDRFSAERTGGSVSTLTIQRTQQEDSAVYLCASSSGLSGANVLTFGAGSRLTVL.

This clone was observed a few times. V and J are TRBV5-4 and TRBJ2-5; no clear D. Trimming took off 4 bases at V and 4 bases at J, with 11 bases between the two ends. Germline V gives CDR1 SGHNT, CDR2 YYREEE (reference sequence). CDR3 length: 13 residues. This chain's CDR3 is CASSGDPGETQYF. DNA of the CDR3: TGTGCCAGCAGCGGCGACCCCGGAGAGACCCAGTACTTC.